This TCR beta chain originates from a study of blood T cell repertoires in COVID-19. Study-wide background: Sites across the United States, Italy and Spain contributed samples from acute and convalescent COVID-19. Sources were T cells, B-cell-depleted T cells, or PBMCs; the material itself was cDNA or gDNA.

The CDR3 contains 13 residues. Trimming cost V 6 bases and J 3 bases; bases outside gene matches: 5. CDR1 and CDR2 from the germline V gene are MDHEN and SYDVKM. Study processing details: Nucleated cell counts were estimated from reference gene primer amplification. TCRdb's copy holds only in-frame clones and misses some; the assay was immunoSEQ multiplex PCR. The V and J calls and clone size come from that table; D and trimming were worked out from the DNA. Among about 250,000 clones, 88% were seen once, and the ten largest hold 1.3% to 1.5%. The chain has TRBV28 and TRBJ2-7, with 7 bases fitting TRBD1. The sequenced material came from peripheral blood. This TCR was sampled from an elderly man with acute or convalescent COVID-19. Here the CDR3 DNA reads TGTGCCAGCAGCCCAGGGGACAGCTACGAGCAGTACTTC. This codes for CASSPGDSYEQYF.